Each of the 22 T cell receptor beta chains below was sequenced from the same sample in a study of cytomegalovirus exposure and HLA in healthy donors. The assay was immunoSEQ multiplex PCR, and TCRdb's table has in-frame clones only and misses some. The sample includes 150,000 to 180,000 clones, roughly 84% seen only once; the top ten take about 2.2%. The sample was PBMCs. These receptors were taken from a human donor in good health.

V usage is TRBV27 and J usage is TRBJ1-2; TRBD1 is a possible D gene (5 bases). The CDR3 extends over 14 amino acids. The germline V gene encodes CDR1 MNHEY and CDR2 SMNVEV (reference sequence). V was shortened by 5 bases and J by 4 bases, with 14 bases between the two germline ends. As DNA, the CDR3 is TGTGCCAGCAGTCAAATTGGGGCAGGCTATGGCTACACCTTC. It is translated as CASSQIGAGYGYTF.

This sequence joins TRBV28 and TRBJ1-4; no clear D. Trimming took off 4 bases at V and 3 bases at J, with 6 bases between the two ends. The CDR3 is 13 residues long. CDR1 and CDR2 (germline): MDHEN, SYDVKM. The CDR3 spells CASSSGSNEKLFF. DNA of the CDR3: TGTGCCAGCAGTTCGGGGTCTAATGAAAAACTGTTTTTT. The full variable domain, its missing parts supplied by reference TRBV28 and TRBJ1-4, is DVKVTQSSRYLVKRTGEKVFLECVQDMDHENMFWYRQDPGLGLRLIYFSYDVKMKEKGDIPEGYSVSREKKERFSLILESASTNQTSMYLCASSSGSNEKLFFGSGTQLSVL.

The genes are TRBV15 and TRBJ1-5, with D unresolved. CDR3 size: 15 residues. Trimming cost V 0 bases and J 7 bases, with 13 bases left between them. From germline, CDR1 is LNHNV and CDR2 YYDKDF (reference sequence). The CDR3: CATSRDPGLRQPQHF. CDR3 DNA: TGTGCCACCAGCAGAGACCCAGGACTTAGGCAGCCCCAGCATTTT.

J is TRBJ1-2 and V is TRBV5-8, with 7 bases aligning to TRBD1. From germline, CDR1 is SGHTS and CDR2 YDEGEE. Trimming cost V 0 bases and J 4 bases; bases outside gene matches: 6. There are 15 residues in the CDR3. Here the CDR3 DNA reads TGTGCCAGCAGCTTGGAGGGACAGATCTTCTATGGCTACACCTTC. Its protein product is CASSLEGQIFYGYTF.

This clone was detected a few times. V gene TRBV7-9 combines with J gene TRBJ2-7, with D uncertain. The CDR3 has 13 residues. Germline CDR1 reads SEHNR; CDR2 reads FQNEAQ (reference sequence). V was shortened by 1 base and J by 4 bases, with 8 bases between the two germline ends. DNA for the CDR3: TGTGCCAGCAGCTTAGGTAATTCTTACGAGCAGTACTTC. Amino acid sequence: CASSLGNSYEQYF.

The CDR3 coding sequence is TGTGCCAGCAGCGTAATTGGGACAGGGATGGCTGAAGCTTTCTTT. Translating it yields CASSVIGTGMAEAFF. J is TRBJ1-1 and V is TRBV9; 9 bases match TRBD1. The V and J ends lost 1 base and 6 bases, in that order; junction bases with no gene match: 7. Germline CDR1 SGDLS, CDR2 YYNGEE. This CDR3 is 15 amino acids long.

The chain has TRBV18 and TRBJ2-1; 7 bases are shared with TRBD2. The trim removed 2 bases at V and 7 bases at J, leaving 8 bases unmatched. The CDR3 sequence is 15 residues long. CDR1 and CDR2 (germline): KGHSH, LQKENI. The CDR3 sequence is CASSPKAGVRNEQFF. CDR3 in DNA: TGTGCCAGCTCACCAAAGGCGGGAGTCCGGAATGAGCAGTTCTTC.

V is TRBV7-2 and J is TRBJ2-7, with 7 bases fitting TRBD2. CDR1 and CDR2 from the germline V gene are SGHTA and FQGNSA. The V segment lost 2 bases and the J segment 2 bases; nucleotides outside the gene matches: 6. The CDR3 has 15 residues. In nucleotides, the CDR3 is TGTGCCAGCAGCTTACCGCTAGCGGACCCCTACGAGCAGTACTTC. It codes for CASSLPLADPYEQYF. Variable domain in full (rest from reference TRBV7-2 and TRBJ2-7): GAGVSQSPSNKVTEKGKDVELRCDPISGHTALYWYRQSLGQGLEFLIYFQGNSAPDKSGLPSDRFSAERTGGSVSTLTIQRTQQEDSAVYLCASSLPLADPYEQYFGPGTRLTVT.

The chain combines TRBV6-5 with TRBJ2-2; D gene uncertain. V gave up 2 bases and J gave up 6 bases, with 4 bases separating them. Per the germline V gene, CDR1 is MNHEY and CDR2 is SVGAGI. There are 12 residues in the CDR3. The CDR3 reads CASSYLPGELFF. For the CDR3, the DNA is TGTGCCAGCAGTTACCTCCCCGGGGAGCTGTTTTTT.

This chain joins TRBV5-1 and TRBJ1-1; 7 bases map to TRBD1. Germline V gene data show CDR1 as SGHRS and CDR2 as YFSETQ. There are 14 residues in the CDR3. The ends lost 3 bases at V and 1 base at J; junction bases unmatched: 3. CDR3 nucleotide sequence: TGCGCCAGCAGCTCCGGGACAGAGAACACTGAAGCTTTCTTT. Amino acids: CASSSGTENTEAFF.

The chain has TRBV5-1 and TRBJ2-5; D is possibly TRBD2 (6 bases). In germline, CDR1 is SGHRS, CDR2 YFSETQ. V was shortened by 0 bases and J by 5 bases, with 11 bases between the two germline ends. The CDR3 runs to 14 residues. CDR3 nucleotides: TGCGCCAGCAGCTTGGCTCTGGCGGGGGAGACCCAGTACTTC. It translates to CASSLALAGETQYF.

The chain employs TRBV19 and TRBJ2-7, with 13 bases matching TRBD2. The CDR3 is made up of 15 amino acids. Germline trimming cut 5 bases from V and 5 bases from J; bases unmatched to any gene: 6. The germline gives CDR1 LNHDA, CDR2 SQIVND (reference sequence). CDR3 in DNA: TGTGCCAGTAGTCGGACTAGCGGGAGAGTAAACGAGCAGTACTTC. Translated: CASSRTSGRVNEQYF.

The V and J genes are TRBV2 and TRBJ2-2; TRBD1 matches at 11 bases. Germline V gene lookup returns CDR1 SNHLY and CDR2 FYNNEI. CDR3 size: 15 residues. Trimming removed 6 bases from V and 3 bases from J; junction bases left unmatched: 3. CDR3 loop: CASSGTGGHTGELFF. The CDR3, as DNA: TGTGCCAGCAGCGGGACAGGGGGTCACACCGGGGAGCTGTTTTTT.

The V call is TRBV19, the J call TRBJ1-2; 10 bases are a match to TRBD1. The CDR3 is 13 residues long. V shed 6 bases, J shed 7 bases, and the junction held 5 bases outside the gene matches. In germline, CDR1 is LNHDA, CDR2 SQIVND (reference sequence). The CDR3 loop is CASSRDRGGGYTF. As DNA, the CDR3 is TGTGCCAGTAGCCGGGACAGGGGAGGTGGCTACACCTTC.

The J gene is TRBJ2-7, the V gene TRBV19, with D perhaps TRBD1 (6 bases). CDR1 LNHDA and CDR2 SQIVND come from the germline V gene (reference sequence). V dropped 2 bases and J dropped 2 bases, with 7 bases sitting between them. The CDR3 runs to 13 residues. CDR3 nucleotides: TGTGCCAGTAGTATACAGGGGACCTACGAGCAGTACTTC. Translated, it gives CASSIQGTYEQYF.

The chain carries TRBV10-3 and TRBJ1-6; D gene uncertain. Germline lookup yields CDR1 ENHRY and CDR2 SYGVKD. V was pared by 4 bases and J by 12 bases, with 10 bases between. CDR3 length equals 12 residues. This CDR3 reads CAISAIEKPLHF. The CDR3 DNA sequence: TGTGCCATCAGTGCGATCGAGAAACCCCTCCACTTT.

The chain has TRBV7-2 and TRBJ1-5; D might be TRBD1 (6 bases). V lost 6 bases to trimming and J lost 1 base, with 10 bases between them. CDR1 and CDR2 (germline): SGHTA, FQGNSA. This CDR3 is 14 amino acids long. Written as DNA, the CDR3 is TGTGCCAGCAGTTATACAGGGAGCAATCAGCCCCAGCATTTT. It yields the protein CASSYTGSNQPQHF.

The chain recombines TRBV5-1 with TRBJ2-7; TRBD1 is a possible D gene (6 bases). V lost 0 bases to trimming and J lost 4 bases, with 11 bases between them. The CDR3 length is 14 residues. Germline values: CDR1 SGHRS, CDR2 YFSETQ. DNA of the CDR3: TGCGCCAGCAGCTTGGAAGGGGGATTTTACGAGCAGTACTTC. The encoded protein is CASSLEGGFYEQYF.

The V call is TRBV10-3, the J call TRBJ2-7; 7 bases map to TRBD2. After removal of 0 bases from V and 1 base from J, the junction contained 9 bases not matched to a gene. The CDR3 is made up of 17 amino acids. The germline V gene has CDR1 ENHRY and CDR2 SYGVKD. CDR3 bases: TGTGCCATCAGTGAGTCGGCCGCTCCTAGCGGATCCTACGAGCAGTACTTC. It specifies CAISESAAPSGSYEQYF.

This chain connects TRBV6-1 to TRBJ1-5; weak D call: TRBD1 (5 bases). Between the trimmed V and J ends, which lost 2 bases and 2 bases, there was a span of 19 bases. The CDR3 contains 18 residues. Germline V CDR1 and CDR2: MNHNS, SASEGT. The CDR3 bases are TGTGCCAGCAGTGAATGGGGAGGACGGACAATTGGCAATCAGCCCCAGCATTTT. This translates into CASSEWGGRTIGNQPQHF.

The chain carries TRBV7-7 and TRBJ2-7; 10 bases agree with TRBD2. Germline values: CDR1 SSHAT, CDR2 FNYEAQ (reference sequence). This CDR3 spans 13 amino acids. V was clipped by 9 bases and J by 5 bases; unmatched bases: 7. As DNA, the CDR3 is TGTGCCAGGGGCTCTAGCGGGAGCAACGAGCAGTACTTC. Translated: CARGSSGSNEQYF.

The chain has TRBV28 and TRBJ1-5, with TRBD1 as a possible D gene (5 bases). The CDR3 length is 16 residues. V was shortened by 6 bases and J by 0 bases, with 15 bases between the two germline ends. From germline, CDR1 is MDHEN and CDR2 SYDVKM. The CDR3 here is CASRRRIQGSNQPQHF. The CDR3 region has the DNA TGTGCCAGCAGACGACGGATTCAGGGTAGCAATCAGCCCCAGCATTTT. Drawing the rest from reference TRBV28 and TRBJ1-5, the complete variable domain is DVKVTQSSRYLVKRTGEKVFLECVQDMDHENMFWYRQDPGLGLRLIYFSYDVKMKEKGDIPEGYSVSREKKERFSLILESASTNQTSMYLCASRRRIQGSNQPQHFGDGTRLSIL.